A single sample is the source of the 19 T cell receptor beta chains below, sequenced in a study of blood T cells in healthy people across ages. Primers used in a second PCR of roughly 6 to 11 cycles were a sample-barcoded 5' primer and a J-beta primer mix. TCRdb redid the calling of the 5' RACE reads with MiXCR, one entry per CDR3 protein. The sample holds over a million distinct CDR3 sequences, approximately 42% seen once. Sequencing input: blood. The source of these receptors is a woman between 18 and 30 years old in good health.

The J gene is TRBJ1-2, the V gene TRBV7-8; D possibly corresponds to TRBD1 (5 bases). The germline V gene encodes CDR1 SGHVS and CDR2 FQNEAQ. The CDR3 is made up of 14 amino acids. V was shortened by 2 bases and J by 4 bases, with 11 bases between the two germline ends. CDR3 bases: TGTGCCAGCAGCTTAACCGCGCAGGGCTATGGCTACACCTTC. Protein product: CASSLTAQGYGYTF.

This clonotype occurred a few times. The chain carries TRBV7-2 and TRBJ2-3; TRBD2 aligns across 9 bases. There are 18 residues in the CDR3. The trim removed 5 bases at V and 0 bases at J, leaving 12 bases unmatched. The V gene's germline CDR1 is SGHTA and CDR2 FQGNSA. The CDR3 reads CASSLLGAGGHSTDTQYF. CDR3 DNA: TGTGCCAGCAGCCTATTAGGAGCGGGAGGCCACAGCACAGATACGCAGTATTTT.

Only one count was recorded for this clonotype. The chain carries TRBV24-1 and TRBJ1-5; TRBD1 agrees at 7 bases. The V gene's germline CDR1 is KGHDR and CDR2 SFDVKD. V gave up 3 bases and J gave up 2 bases; unmatched junction bases: 9. CDR3 size: 17 residues. The CDR3 here is CATSDAGQASGNQPQHF. The CDR3 DNA follows: TGTGCCACCAGTGATGCCGGACAGGCTAGTGGCAATCAGCCCCAGCATTTT.

The rearrangement uses TRBV6-6 and TRBJ2-3, with 9 bases aligning to TRBD2. The trim removed 0 bases at V and 3 bases at J, leaving 4 bases unmatched. The germline V gene encodes CDR1 MNHNY and CDR2 SVGAGI (reference sequence). This CDR3 has 16 amino acids. DNA for the CDR3: TGTGCCAGCAGTTACTCTGGCGGGAGGGAGACAGATACGCAGTATTTT. Translation: CASSYSGGRETDTQYF.

The rearrangement joins TRBV28 to TRBJ2-2; D remains unclear. The CDR3 has 14 amino acids. V was cut by 1 base and J by 0 bases, with 3 bases left in between. From germline, CDR1 is MDHEN and CDR2 SYDVKM. DNA for the CDR3: TGTGCCAGCAGTTTATACCCGAACACCGGGGAGCTGTTTTTT. It specifies CASSLYPNTGELFF.

This clonotype has just a few counts. V usage is TRBV20-1 and J usage is TRBJ2-7; TRBD1 matches 7 bases. The V and J ends lost 3 bases and 9 bases, in that order; junction bases with no gene match: 8. The CDR3 loop spans 12 amino acids. The germline V gene encodes CDR1 DFQATT and CDR2 SNEGSKA (reference sequence). This chain's CDR3 is CSARENRGVQYF. The CDR3 nucleotides are TGCAGTGCTAGGGAGAACAGGGGCGTGCAGTACTTC.

The chain joins TRBV6-2 or TRBV6-3 to TRBJ2-1; D is unresolved. Germline CDR1 is MNHEY and CDR2 is SVGEGT. The CDR3 is 20 residues long. V lost 0 bases and J 0 bases, leaving 21 bases between the germline ends. The CDR3 bases are TGTGCCAGCAGTTACTCGACCCTTGTAGTTGCGCGTAGCTCCTACAATGAGCAGTTCTTC. Its translation is CASSYSTLVVARSSYNEQFF.

The rearrangement links TRBV10-3 to TRBJ2-5; TRBD2 matches 7 bases. CDR3 length: 13 residues. Germline V gene data show CDR1 as ENHRY and CDR2 as SYGVKD. Trimming took 10 bases from V and 1 from J; bases not matched to a gene: 6. The CDR3 sequence: CATGGGGQETQYF. Here the CDR3 DNA reads TGTGCCACGGGGGGTGGTGGCCAAGAGACCCAGTACTTC.

This clonotype has only a few counts. The rearrangement joins TRBV30 to TRBJ2-5; perhaps TRBD1 as D (5 bases). This CDR3 is built from 12 residues. V lost 8 bases to trimming and J lost 5 bases, with 15 bases between them. Germline CDR1 is GTSNPN and CDR2 is SVGIG (reference sequence). The CDR3 DNA reads TGTGCCGGGGCGGCAGGGTGGGAGACCCAGTACTTC. This sequence encodes CAGAAGWETQYF.

The rearrangement links TRBV20-1 to TRBJ2-1; D assignment may be TRBD1 or TRBD2 (6 bases each). Germline CDR1 reads DFQATT; CDR2 reads SNEGSKA (reference sequence). The CDR3 loop spans 15 amino acids. V lost 0 bases, J lost 3 bases, and 12 bases lay in between. CDR3 protein: CSARDLAGHYNEQFF. DNA of the CDR3: TGCAGTGCTAGAGATCTGGCGGGACACTACAATGAGCAGTTCTTC.

This rearrangement joins TRBV2 to TRBJ1-2; the match to TRBD1 covers 8 bases. With V trimmed by 2 bases and J by 5 bases, 7 bases remained unmatched. CDR1 is SNHLY, CDR2 FYNNEI, per germline. This CDR3 has 15 residues. The DNA of the CDR3 is TGTGCCAGCAGTGAACTGACAGGGGCGCGGTATGGCTACACCTTC. Residues: CASSELTGARYGYTF.

This clonotype was seen a handful of times. This rearrangement joins TRBV10-3 to TRBJ1-2; D is perhaps TRBD1 (6 bases). There are 14 residues in the CDR3. Germline-derived CDR1 and CDR2 are ENHRY and SYGVKD. Deletions cut 5 bases from V and 10 bases from J, with 20 bases between. CDR3: CAISSPGRGSDYTF. Written as DNA, the CDR3 is TGTGCCATCAGTTCCCCCGGAAGGGGGTCTGACTACACCTTC.

V gene TRBV29-1 combines with J gene TRBJ2-5; D unresolved. CDR3 length: 13 residues. V was clipped by 5 bases and J by 4 bases, with 14 bases between them. CDR1 and CDR2 (germline): SQVTM, ANQGSEA. The CDR3 loop reads CSVSMSIRETQYF. The DNA for the CDR3 is TGCAGCGTTAGCATGAGCATAAGAGAGACCCAGTACTTC.

The J gene is TRBJ2-4, the V gene TRBV15, with 7 bases matching TRBD1. Germline trimming cut 0 bases from V and 3 bases from J; bases unmatched to any gene: 5. The length of the CDR3 is 16 residues. Germline V gives CDR1 LNHNV, CDR2 YYDKDF (reference sequence). The CDR3 protein is CATSREAGGGKNIQYF. CDR3 nucleotides: TGTGCCACCAGCAGAGAGGCAGGGGGTGGCAAAAACATTCAGTACTTC. Full variable domain (outside the CDR3, taken from reference TRBV15 and TRBJ2-4): DAMVIQNPRYQVTQFGKPVTLSCSQTLNHNVMYWYQQKSSQAPKLLFHYYDKDFNNEADTPDNFQSRRPNTSFCFLDIRSPGLGDTAMYLCATSREAGGGKNIQYFGAGTRLSVL.

The rearrangement joins TRBV7-2 to TRBJ1-1, with unresolved D. Between the trimmed V and J ends, which lost 1 base and 7 bases, there was a span of 7 bases. The CDR3 is 12 amino acids. Per germline, CDR1 SGHTA and CDR2 FQGNSA. This CDR3 reads CASSLVRFEAFF. In DNA form, the CDR3 reads TGTGCCAGCAGCTTAGTCCGTTTTGAAGCTTTCTTT.

This clonotype was counted between two and nine times. The chain links TRBV28 to TRBJ2-7, with 7 nucleotides matching TRBD2. CDR1 MDHEN and CDR2 SYDVKM come from the germline V gene. Losses at the gene ends were 5 bases for V and 0 bases for J; bases not matched to a gene: 7. The CDR3 is made up of 15 amino acids. The CDR3, as DNA: TGTGCCAGCAGTGGCAGCGGGGCAAGCTCCTACGAGCAGTACTTC. It specifies CASSGSGASSYEQYF.

This sequence joins TRBV11-2 and TRBJ2-3, with 8 bases aligning to TRBD1. This CDR3 is built from 13 residues. Germline CDR1 is SGHAT and CDR2 is FQNNGV. V lost 5 bases, J lost 6 bases, and 4 bases stayed unmatched. Here the CDR3 reads CASSMGTGDTQYF. Here the CDR3 DNA reads TGTGCCAGCAGCATGGGGACAGGCGATACGCAGTATTTT. The full variable domain, with the rest looked up from reference TRBV11-2 and TRBJ2-3, is EAGVAQSPRYKIIEKRQSVAFWCNPISGHATLYWYQQILGQGPKLLIQFQNNGVVDDSQLPKDRFSAERLKGVDSTLKIQPAKLEDSAVYLCASSMGTGDTQYFGPGTRLTVL.

Written as DNA, the CDR3 is TGCGCCAGCAGCTTGGAGACACCGAACACCGGGGAGCTGTTTTTT. Its translation is CASSLETPNTGELFF. The chain links TRBV5-1 to TRBJ2-2; D is undetermined. With 0 bases removed from V and 0 bases from J, the gap between germline ends came to 6 bases. CDR3 length: 15 residues. Per germline, CDR1 SGHRS and CDR2 YFSETQ.

The rearrangement joins TRBV28 to TRBJ1-2, with D possibly TRBD1 on 5 matching bases. Germline assignment: CDR1 MDHEN and CDR2 SYDVKM. This CDR3 spans 14 amino acids. The V and J ends lost 5 bases and 4 bases respectively, with 14 bases between them. The CDR3 here is CASSVGRDRYGYTF. The CDR3 DNA reads TGTGCCAGCAGTGTAGGCAGGGATCGCTATGGCTACACCTTC.